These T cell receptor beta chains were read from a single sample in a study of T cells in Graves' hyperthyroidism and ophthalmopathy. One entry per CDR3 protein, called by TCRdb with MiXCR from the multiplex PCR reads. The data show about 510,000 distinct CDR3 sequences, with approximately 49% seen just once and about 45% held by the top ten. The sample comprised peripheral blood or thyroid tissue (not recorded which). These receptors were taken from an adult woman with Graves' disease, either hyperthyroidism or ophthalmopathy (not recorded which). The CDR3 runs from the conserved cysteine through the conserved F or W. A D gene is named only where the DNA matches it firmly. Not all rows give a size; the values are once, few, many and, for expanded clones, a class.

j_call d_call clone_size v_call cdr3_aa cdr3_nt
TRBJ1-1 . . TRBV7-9 CASSTGMNTEAFF TGTGCCAGCAGCACGGGCATGAACACTGAAGCTTTCTTT
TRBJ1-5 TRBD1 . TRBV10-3 CATSDPGQGYQPQHF TGTGCCACCAGTGACCCGGGACAGGGCTATCAGCCCCAGCATTTT
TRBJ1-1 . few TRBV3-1 CASSHYGGTEAFF TGTGCCAGCAGCCATTACGGTGGCACTGAAGCTTTCTTT
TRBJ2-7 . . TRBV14 CASSQGSSGNWEQYF TGTGCCAGCAGCCAAGGCTCGTCAGGCAACTGGGAGCAGTACTTC
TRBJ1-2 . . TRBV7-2 CASSLGGDGGRYTF TGTGCCAGCAGCTTGGGGGGGGACGGGGGCCGCTACACCTTC
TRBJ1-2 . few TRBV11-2 CASSSRFLDGYTF TGTGCCAGCAGCTCCAGATTCCTGGATGGCTACACCTTC
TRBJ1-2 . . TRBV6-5 CASSYSSDSYGYTF TGTGCCAGCAGTTACTCGTCGGATTCGTATGGCTACACCTTC
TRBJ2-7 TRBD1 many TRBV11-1 CARISGQGIFVSPGQYF TGTGCCAGAATAAGCGGACAGGGGATTTTCGTATCCCCCGGGCAGTACTTC
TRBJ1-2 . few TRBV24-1 CATSDSFGERVGYTF TGTGCCACCAGTGATTCCTTCGGCGAAAGGGTCGGCTACACCTTC
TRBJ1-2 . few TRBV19 CASSSLSPGDYGYTF TGTGCCAGTAGTAGTCTAAGCCCTGGGGACTATGGCTACACCTTC
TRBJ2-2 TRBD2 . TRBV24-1 CATSDSGTSGGANTGELFF TGTGCCACCAGTGATTCGGGGACTAGCGGGGGTGCGAACACCGGGGAGCTGTTTTTT
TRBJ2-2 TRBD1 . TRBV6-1 CASSQPGQITGELFF TGTGCCAGCAGTCAGCCGGGACAGATCACCGGGGAGCTGTTTTTT
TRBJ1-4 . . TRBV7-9 CASITTFNRGFNEKLFF TGTGCCAGCATCACTACCTTTAACCGGGGTTTTAATGAAAAACTGTTTTTT
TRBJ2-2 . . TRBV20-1 CSARVGWGVNTGELFF TGCAGTGCTAGAGTCGGTTGGGGGGTGAACACCGGGGAGCTGTTTTTT
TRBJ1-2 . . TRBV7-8 CASSLDFAGATYGYTF TGTGCCAGCAGCTTAGATTTCGCAGGGGCCACCTATGGCTACACCTTC
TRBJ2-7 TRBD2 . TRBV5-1 CASSLALGAGAGEQYF TGCGCCAGCAGCTTGGCGCTGGGAGCGGGAGCGGGCGAGCAGTACTTC
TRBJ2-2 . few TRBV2 CASSVRGNAGELFF TGTGCCAGCAGTGTCAGGGGTAACGCCGGGGAGCTGTTTTTT
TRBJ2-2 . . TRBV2 CASSETRDSYTGELFF TGTGCCAGCAGTGAAACCCGGGACTCCTACACCGGGGAGCTGTTTTTT
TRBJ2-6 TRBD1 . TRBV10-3 CAISDRDRGNSGANVLTF TGTGCCATCAGTGATAGGGACAGGGGAAACTCTGGGGCCAACGTCCTGACTTTC
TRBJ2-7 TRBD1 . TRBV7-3 CASSLGQEQYEQYF TGCGCCAGCAGCTTGGGACAGGAACAGTACGAGCAGTACTTC
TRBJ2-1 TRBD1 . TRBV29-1 CSVVDRVNKFF TGCAGCGTAGTGGACAGGGTAAACAAGTTCTTC
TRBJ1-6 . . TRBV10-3 CAISGGFPDSPLHF TGTGCCATCAGTGGAGGTTTCCCTGATTCACCCCTCCACTTT
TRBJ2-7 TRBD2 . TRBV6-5 CASSLAGVGYEQYF TGTGCCAGCAGTCTAGCGGGAGTGGGCTACGAGCAGTACTTC
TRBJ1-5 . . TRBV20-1 CSARDGNRGINQPQHF TGCAGTGCTAGAGATGGGAATAGGGGCATCAATCAGCCCCAGCATTTT
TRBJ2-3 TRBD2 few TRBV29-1 CSVFGLATDTQYF TGCAGCGTCTTCGGACTAGCGACAGATACGCAGTATTTT
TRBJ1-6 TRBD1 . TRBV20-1 CSARDLGGRSNSPLHF TGCAGTGCTAGAGATTTAGGGGGCAGGTCAAATTCACCCCTCCACTTT
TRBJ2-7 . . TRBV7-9 CASSLVSAKSYEQYF TGTGCCAGCAGCTTAGTGTCAGCAAAATCCTACGAGCAGTACTTC
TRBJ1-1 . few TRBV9 CASSVGGGDTEAFF TGTGCCAGCAGCGTAGGTGGGGGGGACACTGAAGCTTTCTTT
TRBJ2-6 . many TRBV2 CASLGTPGANVLTF TGTGCCAGCTTAGGGACACCTGGGGCCAACGTCCTGACTTTC
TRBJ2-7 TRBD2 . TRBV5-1 CASSLLSGTTLYEQYF TGCGCCAGCAGCTTGCTGAGCGGGACTACCCTCTACGAGCAGTACTTC
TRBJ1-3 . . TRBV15 CAASSLAAGGNTIYF TGTGCCGCCAGCAGCTTGGCCGCGGGGGGAAACACCATATATTTT
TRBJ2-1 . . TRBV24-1 CATSDDPRREQFF TGTGCCACCAGTGATGACCCCCGCCGCGAGCAGTTCTTC
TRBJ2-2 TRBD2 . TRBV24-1 CATSARAAGAGELFF TGTGCCACCAGTGCCCGGGCAGCGGGAGCTGGGGAGCTGTTTTTT
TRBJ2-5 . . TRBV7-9 CASRRQGGEETQYF TGTGCCAGCAGGAGGCAGGGAGGCGAAGAGACCCAGTACTTC
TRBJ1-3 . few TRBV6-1 CASSLTERNTIYF TGTGCCAGCAGTTTGACAGAAAGAAACACCATATATTTT
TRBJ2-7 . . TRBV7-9 CASSGISSYEQYF TGTGCCAGCAGTGGAATTAGCTCCTACGAGCAGTACTTC
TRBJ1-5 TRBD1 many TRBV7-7 CASSIQSGTGRRPQHF TGTGCTAGCAGCATACAGTCAGGGACAGGGAGAAGACCCCAGCATTTT
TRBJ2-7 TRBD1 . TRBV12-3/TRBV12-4 CASSIGQAFSYEQYF TGTGCCAGCAGTATCGGACAGGCTTTCTCCTACGAGCAGTACTTC
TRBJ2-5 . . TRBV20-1 CSARGAGRRETQYF TGCAGTGCTAGAGGGGCGGGGAGGCGGGAGACCCAGTACTTC
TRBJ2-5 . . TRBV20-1 CSVRRDGGETQYF TGCAGTGTCAGGAGGGACGGGGGTGAGACCCAGTACTTC
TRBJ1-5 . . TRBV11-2 CASSIRTLQPQHF TGTGCCAGCAGCATCCGGACCCTTCAGCCCCAGCATTTT
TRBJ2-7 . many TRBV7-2 CASRGQGLYEQYF TGTGCCAGCCGGGGGCAGGGGTTGTACGAGCAGTACTTC
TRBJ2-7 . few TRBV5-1 CASSLQPSSSYEQYF TGCGCCAGCAGCTTACAGCCTTCAAGCTCCTACGAGCAGTACTTC
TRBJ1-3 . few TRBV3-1 CASSQIGGLGNTIYF TGTGCCAGCAGCCAAATTGGAGGGCTTGGAAACACCATATATTTT
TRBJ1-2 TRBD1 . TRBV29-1 CSVQTGGASYGYTF TGCAGCGTTCAAACAGGGGGCGCCAGCTATGGCTACACCTTC
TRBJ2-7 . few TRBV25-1 CASSDPAGTSYEQYF TGTGCCAGCAGTGACCCGGCGGGGACTTCTTACGAGCAGTACTTC
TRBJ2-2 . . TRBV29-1 CSPRWSRAETGELFF TGCAGTCCTAGATGGTCGAGGGCTGAGACCGGGGAGCTGTTTTTT
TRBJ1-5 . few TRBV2 CASSGQYQPQHF TGTGCCAGCAGTGGGCAGTACCAGCCCCAGCATTTT
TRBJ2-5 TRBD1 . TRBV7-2 CASSLGTGSETQYF TGTGCCAGCAGCTTAGGGACAGGGTCGGAGACCCAGTACTTC
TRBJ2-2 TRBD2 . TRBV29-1 CSVVSGLAANTGELFF TGCAGCGTTGTCTCCGGACTAGCTGCGAACACCGGGGAGCTGTTTTTT
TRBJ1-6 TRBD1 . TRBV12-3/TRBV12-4 CASTGQSNSPLHF TGTGCCAGCACGGGACAGAGTAATTCACCCCTCCACTTT
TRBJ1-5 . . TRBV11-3 CASSSGVGQPQHF TGTGCCAGCAGCTCCGGTGTGGGTCAGCCCCAGCATTTT
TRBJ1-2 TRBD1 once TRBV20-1 CSATRQGDDGYTF TGCAGTGCTACCCGACAGGGGGACGATGGCTACACCTTC
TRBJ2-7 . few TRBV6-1 CASRKTGSSSYEQYF TGTGCCAGCAGAAAAACAGGGTCTAGCTCCTACGAGCAGTACTTC
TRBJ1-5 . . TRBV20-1 CSALDRDGGGQPQHF TGCAGTGCACTTGACCGGGACGGGGGCGGTCAGCCCCAGCATTTT
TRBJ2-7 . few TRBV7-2 CASTVGYPTVEQYF TGTGCCAGCACCGTGGGGTACCCCACCGTGGAGCAGTACTTC
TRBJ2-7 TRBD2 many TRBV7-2 CAGSYRLAGSYEQYF TGTGCCGGCAGCTACCGACTAGCGGGCTCCTACGAGCAGTACTTC
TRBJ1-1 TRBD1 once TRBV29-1 CSVGTGAEAFF TGCAGCGTTGGAACAGGGGCTGAAGCTTTCTTT
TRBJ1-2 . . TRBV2 CASPEGGDDGYTF TGTGCCAGCCCCGAGGGAGGGGACGATGGCTACACCTTC